The TCR beta chain described here comes from a study of regulatory T cells in long-lasting Graves disease. Findings and caveats of the study: Comparison showed that persistent patients shared more public clonotypes (about 2,600) than new patients (966). Tissue studied was limited to peripheral blood, excluding thyroid tissue. Newly diagnosed Graves' patients had higher TCR diversity than persistent ones.

Relying on iRepertoire HTBI primers and Arm-PCR of CDR3 regions, the team built TCR beta libraries. Each CDR3 protein is one row after TCRdb ran MiXCR on the multiplex PCR reads. The repertoire holds fewer than 350,000 distinct CDR3 sequences, with more than 15% as singletons. This clonotype has ten or more counts. What it binds is unknown. CDR1 is SGHVS and CDR2 is FQNEAQ in the germline V gene. CDR3 length: 16 residues. V dropped 5 bases and J dropped 4 bases, with 19 bases sitting between them. Time point noted: newly diagnosed GD, antithyroid drugs for less than 3 months. Scientists built the TCR library using RNA that was extracted from PBMCs.

The chain employs TRBV7-8 and TRBJ2-3, with D perhaps assigned TRBD1 or TRBD2 (5 bases each). The material sequenced was peripheral blood mononuclear cells (PBMCs), taken at new diagnosis, from a patient treated with antithyroid drugs. This clonotype was obtained from a female donor with Graves disease. CDR3 sequence: CASSPSGQGVADTQYF. In nucleotides, the CDR3 is TGTGCCAGCAGCCCTAGTGGGCAGGGAGTCGCAGATACGCAGTATTTT.